This T cell receptor beta chain is from a study of Ad26.COV2.S vaccination and SARS-CoV-2 variants. Sequenced by immunoSEQ multiplex PCR; TCRdb stores in-frame clones only, minus some. The table includes some 340,000 clones, 85% detected once. Trimming removed 5 bases from V and 7 bases from J; junction bases left unmatched: 12. The germline V gene has CDR1 SGHNT and CDR2 YENEEA. This CDR3 contains 15 residues. Treatment denoted: roughly 18 received Ad26.COV2.S at low or high dose, single or two shots; 5 received placebo; per-sample allocation not given. Day 63 after the first injection of vaccine or placebo was the sampling time.

The sequenced sample was peripheral blood, obtained in a trial of Ad26.COV2.S vaccine versus placebo. The receptor was derived from a person aged 18-60 years who received the Ad26.COV2.S COVID-19 vaccine or a placebo. The chain joins TRBV11-3 to TRBJ1-2, with 8 bases fitting TRBD1. The CDR3 region has the DNA TGTGCCAGCAGCCTGAATGACAGGGGAGTAAGTGGCTACACCTTC. This codes for CASSLNDRGVSGYTF. Supplemented by reference TRBV11-3 and TRBJ1-2, the full variable domain reads EAGVVQSPRYKIIEKKQPVAFWCNPISGHNTLYWYLQNLGQGPELLIRYENEEAVDDSQLPKDRFSAERLKGVDSTLKIQPAELGDSAVYLCASSLNDRGVSGYTFGSGTRLTVV.